One and the same sample provided the 9 T cell receptor beta chains below, sequenced in a study of blood T cell repertoires in COVID-19. Sequencing was performed with immunoSEQ multiplex PCR; in TCRdb, only in-frame clones are kept and a portion is missing. The sample carries about 370,000 clones, roughly nine tenths recorded once. Source material: PBMCs or T cells enriched from blood (not recorded which). These receptors all come from a man between 18 and 35 years old who had recovered from COVID-19.

The genes are TRBV7-9 and TRBJ2-5; 7 bases fit TRBD2. V dropped 0 bases and J dropped 12; count of bases not matched to a gene: 4. The CDR3 covers 12 residues. Germline V gene lookup returns CDR1 SEHNR and CDR2 FQNEAQ (reference sequence). The CDR3 sequence: CASSLAREGEYF. The DNA of the CDR3 is TGTGCCAGCAGCTTAGCGAGGGAGGGAGAGTACTTC.

The table lists this clone with a few counts. V gene TRBV14 combines with J gene TRBJ1-2; D unresolved. With 1 base removed from V and 8 bases from J, the gap between germline ends came to 17 bases. The CDR3 is 15 residues long. Germline CDR1 is SGHDN and CDR2 is FVKESK. Here the CDR3 DNA reads TGTGCCAGCAGCCAAGTGAATCAGTTGGGAGGAGGCTACACCTTC. This encodes CASSQVNQLGGGYTF. Supplemented by reference TRBV14 and TRBJ1-2, the full variable domain reads EAGVTQFPSHSVIEKGQTVTLRCDPISGHDNLYWYRRVMGKEIKFLLHFVKESKQDESGMPNNRFLAERTGGTYSTLKVQPAELEDSGVYFCASSQVNQLGGGYTFGSGTRLTVV.

J is TRBJ1-2 and V is TRBV29-1; tentatively, D is TRBD1 (5 bases). Germline lookup yields CDR1 SQVTM and CDR2 ANQGSEA. V lost 5 bases to trimming and J lost 2 bases, with 9 bases between them. The CDR3 has 12 amino acids. CDR3 DNA: TGCAGCGTTAGGCGGGGCAACTATGGCTACACCTTC. Its protein is CSVRRGNYGYTF.

The chain combines TRBV28 with TRBJ1-4; TRBD1 aligns across 8 bases. The germline V gene has CDR1 MDHEN and CDR2 SYDVKM. This CDR3 spans 16 amino acids. Losses at the gene ends were 6 bases for V and 10 bases for J; bases not matched to a gene: 16. The CDR3 here is CASRERWTGFFGKLFF. The DNA for the CDR3 is TGTGCCAGCAGGGAACGGTGGACAGGGTTTTTTGGAAAACTGTTTTTT.

The genes are TRBV25-1 and TRBJ1-2; D call uncertain. The germline CDR1 and CDR2 sequences are MGHDK and SYGVNS. V gave up 3 bases and J gave up 5 bases, with 10 bases separating them. This CDR3 contains 13 residues. This chain's CDR3 is CASSDGGRYGYTF. The CDR3 DNA reads TGTGCCAGCAGTGACGGAGGAAGGTATGGCTACACCTTC.

The chain combines TRBV5-1 with TRBJ1-3; TRBD1 aligns across 7 bases. The CDR3 runs 16 residues. J lost 4 bases, V lost 0 bases, and 7 bases had no gene match. The V gene's germline CDR1 is SGHRS and CDR2 YFSETQ. CDR3 protein: CASSLVEGASGNTIYF. For the CDR3, the DNA is TGCGCCAGCAGCTTGGTGGAGGGGGCGAGCGGAAACACCATATATTTT.

V is TRBV7-8 and J is TRBJ1-5; TRBD1 matches at 7 bases. Germline V lookup: CDR1 SGHVS, CDR2 FQNEAQ. Germline trimming cut 5 bases from V and 3 bases from J; bases unmatched to any gene: 4. The CDR3 is 14 residues long. The CDR3: CASSQGQINQPQHF. The CDR3 DNA reads TGTGCCAGCAGCCAGGGACAGATCAATCAGCCCCAGCATTTT.

This clone was recorded only once. The genes are TRBV28 and TRBJ1-3; D is perhaps TRBD1 (6 bases). Germline CDR1 is MDHEN and CDR2 is SYDVKM. With 6 bases removed from V and 0 bases from J, the gap between germline ends came to 12 bases. This CDR3 has 15 residues. The CDR3 nucleotides are TGTGCCAGCAGGGTGGGGGGGCACTCTGGAAACACCATATATTTT. It yields the protein CASRVGGHSGNTIYF.

This clone was detected only a few times. The chain joins TRBV20-1 to TRBJ2-7; unclear D gene. This CDR3 comprises 11 residues. Germline V gene lookup returns CDR1 DFQATT and CDR2 SNEGSKA (reference sequence). V was cut by 1 base and J by 4 bases, with 5 bases left in between. DNA of the CDR3: TGCAGTGCTAGAGGAGTATACGAGCAGTACTTC. It yields the protein CSARGVYEQYF.